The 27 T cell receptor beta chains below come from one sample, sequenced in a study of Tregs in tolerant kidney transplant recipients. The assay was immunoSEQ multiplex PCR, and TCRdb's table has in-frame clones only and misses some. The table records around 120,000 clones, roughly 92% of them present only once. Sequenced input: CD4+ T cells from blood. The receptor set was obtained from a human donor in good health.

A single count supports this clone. CDR3 DNA: TGTGCCTGGAGTGCCGGACAGGCAGGGCACGAAAAACTGTTTTTT. Residues: CAWSAGQAGHEKLFF. The V and J genes are TRBV30 and TRBJ1-4; TRBD1 matches at 7 bases. V dropped 1 base and J dropped 8; count of bases not matched to a gene: 10. The CDR3 is 15 residues long. Germline V gives CDR1 GTSNPN, CDR2 SVGIG (reference sequence).

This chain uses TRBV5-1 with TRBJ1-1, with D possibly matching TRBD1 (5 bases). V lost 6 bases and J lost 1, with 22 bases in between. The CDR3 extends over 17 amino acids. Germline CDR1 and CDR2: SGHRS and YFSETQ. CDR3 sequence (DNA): TGCGCCAGCACCCAAAAACAGGCTCCTTTTCAGAACACTGAAGCTTTCTTT. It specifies CASTQKQAPFQNTEAFF. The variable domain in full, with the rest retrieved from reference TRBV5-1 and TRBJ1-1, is KAGVTQTPRYLIKTRGQQVTLSCSPISGHRSVSWYQQTPGQGLQFLFEYFSETQRNKGNFPGRFSGRQFSNSRSEMNVSTLELGDSALYLCASTQKQAPFQNTEAFFGQGTRLTVV.

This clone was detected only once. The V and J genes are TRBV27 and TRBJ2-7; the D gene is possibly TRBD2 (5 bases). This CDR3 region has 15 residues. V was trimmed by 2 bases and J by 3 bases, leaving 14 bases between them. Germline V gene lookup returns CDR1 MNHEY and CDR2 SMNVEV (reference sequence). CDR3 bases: TGTGCCAGCAGTTTAAATGGTGGGAGAATCTACGAGCAGTACTTC. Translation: CASSLNGGRIYEQYF.

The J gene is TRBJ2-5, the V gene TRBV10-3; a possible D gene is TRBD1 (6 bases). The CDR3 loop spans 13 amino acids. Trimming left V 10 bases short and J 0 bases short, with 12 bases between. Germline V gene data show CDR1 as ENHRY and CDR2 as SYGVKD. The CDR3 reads CATGHKYQETQYF. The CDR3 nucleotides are TGTGCCACGGGACACAAGTACCAAGAGACCCAGTACTTC.

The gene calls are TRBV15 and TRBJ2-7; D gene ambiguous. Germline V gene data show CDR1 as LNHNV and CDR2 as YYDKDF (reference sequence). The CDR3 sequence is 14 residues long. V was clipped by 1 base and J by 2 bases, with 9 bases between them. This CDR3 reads CATSRGRATYEQYF. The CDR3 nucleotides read TGTGCCACCAGCAGAGGCCGCGCCACCTACGAGCAGTACTTC.

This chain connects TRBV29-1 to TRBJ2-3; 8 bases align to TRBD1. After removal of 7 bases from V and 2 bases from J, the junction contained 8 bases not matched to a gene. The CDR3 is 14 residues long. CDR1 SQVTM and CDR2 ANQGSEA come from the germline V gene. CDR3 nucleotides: TGCAGCGCCTTGACAGGGGCTACCACAGATACGCAGTATTTT. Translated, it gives CSALTGATTDTQYF.

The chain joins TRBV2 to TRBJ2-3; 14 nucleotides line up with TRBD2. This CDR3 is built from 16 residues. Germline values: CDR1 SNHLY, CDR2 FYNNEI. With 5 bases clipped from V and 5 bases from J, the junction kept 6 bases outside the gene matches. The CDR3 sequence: CASSSQGLAGGDTQYF. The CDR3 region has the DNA TGTGCCAGCAGTTCCCAAGGACTAGCGGGAGGAGATACGCAGTATTTT.

The CDR3 sequence: CASSPDRNYGYTF. As DNA, the CDR3 is TGTGCCAGCAGCCCGGACAGGAACTATGGCTACACCTTC. This rearrangement joins TRBV11-2 to TRBJ1-2; 7 bases match TRBD1. This CDR3 is built from 13 residues. J gave up 2 bases and V 5 bases, and 2 bases lay outside the gene matches. Germline V gene lookup returns CDR1 SGHAT and CDR2 FQNNGV.

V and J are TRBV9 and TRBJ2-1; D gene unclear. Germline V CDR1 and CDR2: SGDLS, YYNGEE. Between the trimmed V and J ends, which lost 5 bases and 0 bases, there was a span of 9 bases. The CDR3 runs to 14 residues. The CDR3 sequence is CASSLSSSYNEQFF. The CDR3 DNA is TGTGCCAGCAGTCTGAGTAGCTCCTACAATGAGCAGTTCTTC.

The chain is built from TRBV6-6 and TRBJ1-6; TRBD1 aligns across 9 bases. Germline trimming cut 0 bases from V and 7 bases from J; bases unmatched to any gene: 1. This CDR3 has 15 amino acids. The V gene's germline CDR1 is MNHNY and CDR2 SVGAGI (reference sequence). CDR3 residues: CASSYSGQGNSPLHF. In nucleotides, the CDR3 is TGTGCCAGCAGTTACTCCGGACAGGGGAATTCACCCCTCCACTTT.

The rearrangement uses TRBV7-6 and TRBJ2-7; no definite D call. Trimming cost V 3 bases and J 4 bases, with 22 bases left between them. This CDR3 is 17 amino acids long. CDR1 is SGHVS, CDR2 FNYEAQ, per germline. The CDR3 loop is CASSLGSGRIGLYEQYF. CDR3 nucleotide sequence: TGTGCCAGCAGCTTGGGTTCCGGACGGATTGGGCTATACGAGCAGTACTTC.

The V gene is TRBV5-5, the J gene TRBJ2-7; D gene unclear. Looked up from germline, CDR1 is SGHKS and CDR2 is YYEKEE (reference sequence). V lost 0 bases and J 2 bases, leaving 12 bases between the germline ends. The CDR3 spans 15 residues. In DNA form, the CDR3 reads TGTGCCAGCAGCTTGGGGGCGCAATTCACCTACGAGCAGTACTTC. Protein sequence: CASSLGAQFTYEQYF.

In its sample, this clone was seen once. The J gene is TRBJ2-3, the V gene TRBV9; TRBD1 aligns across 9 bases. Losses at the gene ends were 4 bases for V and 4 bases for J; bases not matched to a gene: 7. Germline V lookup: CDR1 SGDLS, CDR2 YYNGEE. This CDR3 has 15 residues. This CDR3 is CASSFRDREPDTQYF. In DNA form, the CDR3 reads TGTGCCAGCAGCTTCCGGGACAGGGAGCCAGATACGCAGTATTTT.

The CDR3 coding sequence is TGTGCCAGCAGCGCCGAAGGCTATGGCTACACCTTC. It yields the protein CASSAEGYGYTF. The chain is built from TRBV9 and TRBJ1-2; D gene ambiguous. V was trimmed by 3 bases and J by 4 bases, leaving 7 bases between them. Germline CDR1 reads SGDLS; CDR2 reads YYNGEE. The length of the CDR3 is 12 residues.

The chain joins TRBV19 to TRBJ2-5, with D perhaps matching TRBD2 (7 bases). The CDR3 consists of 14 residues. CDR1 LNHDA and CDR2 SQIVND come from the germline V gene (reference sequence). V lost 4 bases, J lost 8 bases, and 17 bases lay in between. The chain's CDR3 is CASSTRGGSDTQYF. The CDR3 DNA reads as TGTGCCAGTAGTACCAGGGGCGGGAGTGATACCCAGTACTTC.

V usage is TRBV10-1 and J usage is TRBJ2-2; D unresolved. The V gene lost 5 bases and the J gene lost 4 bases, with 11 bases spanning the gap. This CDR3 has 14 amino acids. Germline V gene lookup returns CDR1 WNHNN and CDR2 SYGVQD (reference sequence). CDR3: CASSMGLATGELFF. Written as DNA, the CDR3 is TGCGCCAGCAGTATGGGGTTGGCCACCGGGGAGCTGTTTTTT.

Here the CDR3 DNA reads TGTGCCAGCAGCTTGGGGAATGTAGATACGCAGTATTTT. It specifies CASSLGNVDTQYF. The V gene is TRBV7-2, the J gene TRBJ2-3, with D uncertain. Trimming removed 3 bases from V and 5 bases from J, with 9 bases in between. The length of the CDR3 is 13 residues. Germline V gene sequence: CDR1 SGHTA, CDR2 FQGNSA. Filled out from reference TRBV7-2 and TRBJ2-3, the complete variable domain reads GAGVSQSPSNKVTEKGKDVELRCDPISGHTALYWYRQSLGQGLEFLIYFQGNSAPDKSGLPSDRFSAERTGGSVSTLTIQRTQQEDSAVYLCASSLGNVDTQYFGPGTRLTVL.

This CDR3 reads CASSLAGWIDSPLHF. Written as DNA, the CDR3 is TGTGCCAGCAGTTTAGCAGGGTGGATCGATTCACCCCTCCACTTT. This sequence joins TRBV6-5 and TRBJ1-6; tentatively, D is TRBD1 (5 bases). The CDR3 is 15 residues long. Germline V gives CDR1 MNHEY, CDR2 SVGAGI. Trimming took 4 bases from V and 8 from J, leaving 15 bases between them.

As DNA, the CDR3 is TGTGCCAGCAGCGGACAGGGGGCGCAATCGCGGGAGCAGTACTTC. Protein sequence: CASSGQGAQSREQYF. The gene calls are TRBV21-1 and TRBJ2-7; the table calls TRBD1, which could not be checked here. TRBV21-1 is an annotated pseudogene. The CDR3 contains 15 residues.

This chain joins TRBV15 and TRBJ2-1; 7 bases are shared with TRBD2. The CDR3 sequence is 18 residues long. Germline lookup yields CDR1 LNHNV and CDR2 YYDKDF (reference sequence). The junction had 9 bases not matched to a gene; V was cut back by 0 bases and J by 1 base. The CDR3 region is CATSRDWNGRPSYNEQFF. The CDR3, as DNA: TGTGCCACCAGCAGAGATTGGAACGGGAGGCCGTCCTACAATGAGCAGTTCTTC.

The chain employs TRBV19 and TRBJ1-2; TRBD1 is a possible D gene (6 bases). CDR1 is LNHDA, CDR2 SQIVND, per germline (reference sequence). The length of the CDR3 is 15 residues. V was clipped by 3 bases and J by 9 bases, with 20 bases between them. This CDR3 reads CASSIPHEQGSRYTF. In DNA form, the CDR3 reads TGTGCCAGTAGTATTCCCCACGAACAGGGATCGCGCTACACCTTC.

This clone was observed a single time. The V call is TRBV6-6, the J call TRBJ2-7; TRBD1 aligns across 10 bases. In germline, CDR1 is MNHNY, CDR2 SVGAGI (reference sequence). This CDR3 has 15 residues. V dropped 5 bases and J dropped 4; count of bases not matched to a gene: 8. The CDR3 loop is CASSRPGTGDYEQYF. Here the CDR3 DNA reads TGTGCCAGCAGTCGACCCGGGACAGGGGATTACGAGCAGTACTTC.

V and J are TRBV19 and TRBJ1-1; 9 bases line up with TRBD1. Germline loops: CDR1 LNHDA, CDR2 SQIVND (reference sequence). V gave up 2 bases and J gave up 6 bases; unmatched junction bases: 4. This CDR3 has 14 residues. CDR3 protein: CASSIRRQGAEAFF. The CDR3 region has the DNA TGTGCCAGTAGTATAAGGAGACAGGGGGCTGAAGCTTTCTTT.

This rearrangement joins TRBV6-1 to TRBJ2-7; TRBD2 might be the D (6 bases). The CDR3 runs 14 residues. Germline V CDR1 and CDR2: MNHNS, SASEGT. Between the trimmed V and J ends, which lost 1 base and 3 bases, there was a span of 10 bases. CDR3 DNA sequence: TGTGCCAGCAGTGAAGGTAGCGGATTCTACGAGCAGTACTTC. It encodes CASSEGSGFYEQYF.

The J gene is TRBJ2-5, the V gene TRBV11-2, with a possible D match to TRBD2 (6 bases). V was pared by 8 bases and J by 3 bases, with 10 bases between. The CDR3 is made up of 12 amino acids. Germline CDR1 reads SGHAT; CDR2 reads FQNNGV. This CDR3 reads CASAREKETQYF. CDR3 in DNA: TGTGCCAGCGCCCGGGAGAAAGAGACCCAGTACTTC. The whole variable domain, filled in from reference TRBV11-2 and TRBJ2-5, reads EAGVAQSPRYKIIEKRQSVAFWCNPISGHATLYWYQQILGQGPKLLIQFQNNGVVDDSQLPKDRFSAERLKGVDSTLKIQPAKLEDSAVYLCASAREKETQYFGPGTRLLVL.

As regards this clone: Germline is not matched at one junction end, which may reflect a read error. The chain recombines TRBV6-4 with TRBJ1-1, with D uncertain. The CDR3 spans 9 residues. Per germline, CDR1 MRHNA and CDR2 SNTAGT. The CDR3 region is CASSDGRAF. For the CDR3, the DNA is TGTGCCAGCAGTGATGGGAGGGCATTT.

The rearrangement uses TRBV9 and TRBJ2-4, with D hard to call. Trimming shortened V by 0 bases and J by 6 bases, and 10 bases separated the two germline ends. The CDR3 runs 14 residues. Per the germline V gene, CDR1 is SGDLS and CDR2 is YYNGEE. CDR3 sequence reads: CASSVGNIGNIQYF. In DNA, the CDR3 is TGTGCCAGCAGCGTAGGAAACATCGGAAACATTCAGTACTTC.